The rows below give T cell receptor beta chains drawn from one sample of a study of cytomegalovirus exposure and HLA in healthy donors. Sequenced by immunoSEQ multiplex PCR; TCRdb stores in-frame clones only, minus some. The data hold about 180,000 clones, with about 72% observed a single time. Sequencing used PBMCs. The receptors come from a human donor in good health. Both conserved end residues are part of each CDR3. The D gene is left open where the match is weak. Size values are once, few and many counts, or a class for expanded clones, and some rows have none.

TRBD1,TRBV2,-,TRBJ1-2,TGTGCCAGCAGGCCGGGACAGGGGTATCGTGGCTACACCTTC,CASRPGQGYRGYTF
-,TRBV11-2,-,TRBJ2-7,TGTGCCAGCAGCTTTTTGGGGAGCAAAGGCTACGAGCAGTACTTC,CASSFLGSKGYEQYF
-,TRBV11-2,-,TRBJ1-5,TGTGCCAGCAGCCTCGGGTACGCGGATCAGCCCCAGCATTTT,CASSLGYADQPQHF
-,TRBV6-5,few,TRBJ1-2,TGTGCCAGCAGTTACTCGGGACAACGCGGCTATGGCTACACCTTC,CASSYSGQRGYGYTF
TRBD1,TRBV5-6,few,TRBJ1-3,TGTGCCAGCAGCTTTGAGGGACAGGGGGCTGGAAACACCATATATTTT,CASSFEGQGAGNTIYF
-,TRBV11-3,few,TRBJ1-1,TGTGCCAGCAGCGGGGAAGACAGTGAAGCTTTCTTT,CASSGEDSEAFF
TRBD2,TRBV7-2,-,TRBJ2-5,TGTGCCAGCAGCCCCGCGTCGGCGGGGGGCGAGGAGACCCAGTACTTC,CASSPASAGGEETQYF
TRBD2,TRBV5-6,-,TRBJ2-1,TGTGCCAGCAGCCGGGGGGTTAATGAGCAGTTCTTC,CASSRGVNEQFF
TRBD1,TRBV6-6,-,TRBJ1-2,TGTGCCAGCAGTTATTTGCAGGGGGCGTGGGGCTACACCTTC,CASSYLQGAWGYTF
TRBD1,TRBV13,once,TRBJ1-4,TGTGCCAGCACCCTAAAGAACTCAGGGGGTCGCAGAGAAAAACTGTTTTTT,CASTLKNSGGRREKLFF
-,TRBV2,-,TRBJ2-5,TGTGCCAGCAGGAGAAGTGGGCTCCAAGAGACCCAGTACTTC,CASRRSGLQETQYF
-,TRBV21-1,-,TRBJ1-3,TGTGCCAGCAACCGTCCCGGGACAGGGAACACCATATATTTT,CASNRPGTGNTIYF
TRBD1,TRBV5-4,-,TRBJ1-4,TGTGCCAGCAGCTTCCCGGGACAGGGGGGTGAAAAACTGTTTTTT,CASSFPGQGGEKLFF
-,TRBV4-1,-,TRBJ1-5,TGCGCCAGCAGCCAAGAGTGGCAAAGCAATCAGCCCCAGCATTTT,CASSQEWQSNQPQHF
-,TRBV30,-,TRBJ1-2,TGTGCCTGGAGCGGAAGGGGGGGCGCGTCTAACTATGGCTACACCTTC,CAWSGRGGASNYGYTF
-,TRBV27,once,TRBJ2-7,TGTGCCAGCAGTTTATCTGGCGGGCGCTACGAGCAGTACTTC,CASSLSGGRYEQYF
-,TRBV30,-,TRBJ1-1,TGTGCCTGGAGTTTGGTCGGAGGGGCTGAAGCTTTCTTT,CAWSLVGGAEAFF
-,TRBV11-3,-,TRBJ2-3,TGTGCCAGCAGCTTAAACGAGGCCATATCAACGCAGTATTTT,CASSLNEAISTQYF
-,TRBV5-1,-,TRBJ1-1,TGCGCCAGCAGCTTGGTCACGGGAACTGAAGCTTTCTTT,CASSLVTGTEAFF
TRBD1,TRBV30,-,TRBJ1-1,TGTGCCTGGATGACAGGGTCCTGTGAAGCTTTCTTT,CAWMTGSCEAFF
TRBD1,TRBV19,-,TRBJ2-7,TGTGCCAGTAGTATTCGGACAGGGAGAGAGGAGCAGTACTTC,CASSIRTGREEQYF
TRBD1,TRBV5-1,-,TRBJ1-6,TGCGCTAGCACCCCTGGGGACAGGGGGCGCGTGTCACCCCTCCACTTT,CASTPGDRGRVSPLHF
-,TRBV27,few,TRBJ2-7,TGTGCCAGCAGTTATTGGGGGGGCGTTTCCTACGAGCAGTACTTC,CASSYWGGVSYEQYF
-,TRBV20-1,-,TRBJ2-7,TGCAGTGCCGTCGACAACTACGAGCAGTACTTC,CSAVDNYEQYF
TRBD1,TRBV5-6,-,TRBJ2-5,TGTGCCAGCAGCTTATGGACAGGGGTAGACCAAGAGACCCAGTACTTC,CASSLWTGVDQETQYF
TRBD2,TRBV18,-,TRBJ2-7,TGTGCCAGCTCACCTACACTAGCGGACGATGGATACGAGCAGTACTTC,CASSPTLADDGYEQYF
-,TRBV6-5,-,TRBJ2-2,TGTGCCAGCAGCAGACGCAGGGCCGGGGAGCTGTTTTTT,CASSRRRAGELFF
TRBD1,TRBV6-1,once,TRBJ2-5,TGTGCCAGCAGTCATCCGAGGACAGGGGGGACCCAGTACTTC,CASSHPRTGGTQYF
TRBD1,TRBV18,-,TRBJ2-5,TGTGCCAGCTCACCACGACAGGGGTCGGAGACCCAGTACTTC,CASSPRQGSETQYF
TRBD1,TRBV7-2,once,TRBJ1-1,TGTGCCAGCAGCCTCCACGGACAGGGGGGGGGCACTGAAGCTTTCTTT,CASSLHGQGGGTEAFF
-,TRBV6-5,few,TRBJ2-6,TGTGCCAGCAGCTCACGTCGGTCCGGGGCCAACGTCCTGACTTTC,CASSSRRSGANVLTF
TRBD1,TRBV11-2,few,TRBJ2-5,TGTGCCAGCAGCCTGGGACGGACAGGGTGGTTGGAGACCCAGTACTTC,CASSLGRTGWLETQYF
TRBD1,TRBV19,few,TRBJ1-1,TGTGCCAGTATCAGGGGGCCGGGCACTGAAGCTTTCTTT,CASIRGPGTEAFF
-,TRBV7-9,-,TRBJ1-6,TGTGCCAGCAGCTTCAACAGGGATTTTGATTCACCCCTCCACTTT,CASSFNRDFDSPLHF
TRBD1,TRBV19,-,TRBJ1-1,TGTGCCAGTAGTACCAGGACAGGGTTTGGCACTGAAGCTTTCTTT,CASSTRTGFGTEAFF
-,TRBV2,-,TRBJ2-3,TGTGCCAGCAGTGAAGGGCAGTCTCCCTCCACAGATACGCAGTATTTT,CASSEGQSPSTDTQYF
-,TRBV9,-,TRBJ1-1,TGTGCCAGCAGCGTAGGCGGCAGCCCGGAAGCTTTCTTT,CASSVGGSPEAFF
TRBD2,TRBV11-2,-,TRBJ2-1,TGTGCCAGCAGCCCGCCACTAGCGGGGGGTTACAATGAGCAGTTCTTC,CASSPPLAGGYNEQFF
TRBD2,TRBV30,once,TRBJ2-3,TGTGCCTGGAGGGTTACTAGCGCCAGCACAGATACGCAGTATTTT,CAWRVTSASTDTQYF
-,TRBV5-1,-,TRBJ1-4,TGCGCCAGCAGCTTGGGAACAGGCCAATATGAAAAACTGTTTTTT,CASSLGTGQYEKLFF
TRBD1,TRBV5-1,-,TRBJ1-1,TGCGCCAGCAGCCCTGACAGGGGGACTGAAGCTTTCTTT,CASSPDRGTEAFF
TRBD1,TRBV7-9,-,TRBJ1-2,TGTGCCAGCAGCCCAAGGACAGGGGCCTATGGCTACACCTTC,CASSPRTGAYGYTF
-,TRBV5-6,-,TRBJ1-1,TGTGCCAGCAGCTTAGGCCTCCAAGGACAGAGGAACACTGAAGCTTTCTTT,CASSLGLQGQRNTEAFF
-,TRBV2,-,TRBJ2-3,TGTGCCAGCAGGGACTCGGGCACAGATACGCAGTATTTT,CASRDSGTDTQYF
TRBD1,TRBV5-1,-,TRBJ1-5,TGCGCCAGCAGCTTAGGGACAGCGAATCAGCCCCAGCATTTT,CASSLGTANQPQHF
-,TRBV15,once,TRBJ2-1,TGTGCCACCAGCACCAGACAGGGACTGAATGAGCAGTTCTTC,CATSTRQGLNEQFF
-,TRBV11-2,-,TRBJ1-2,TGTGCCAGCAGCTCCCACCGGGGAGCTAACTATGGCTACACCTTC,CASSSHRGANYGYTF
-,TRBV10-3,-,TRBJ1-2,TGTGCCATCAGTGACCCTAGGGAGGGGAGGGAAGCTAACTATGGCTACACCTTC,CAISDPREGREANYGYTF